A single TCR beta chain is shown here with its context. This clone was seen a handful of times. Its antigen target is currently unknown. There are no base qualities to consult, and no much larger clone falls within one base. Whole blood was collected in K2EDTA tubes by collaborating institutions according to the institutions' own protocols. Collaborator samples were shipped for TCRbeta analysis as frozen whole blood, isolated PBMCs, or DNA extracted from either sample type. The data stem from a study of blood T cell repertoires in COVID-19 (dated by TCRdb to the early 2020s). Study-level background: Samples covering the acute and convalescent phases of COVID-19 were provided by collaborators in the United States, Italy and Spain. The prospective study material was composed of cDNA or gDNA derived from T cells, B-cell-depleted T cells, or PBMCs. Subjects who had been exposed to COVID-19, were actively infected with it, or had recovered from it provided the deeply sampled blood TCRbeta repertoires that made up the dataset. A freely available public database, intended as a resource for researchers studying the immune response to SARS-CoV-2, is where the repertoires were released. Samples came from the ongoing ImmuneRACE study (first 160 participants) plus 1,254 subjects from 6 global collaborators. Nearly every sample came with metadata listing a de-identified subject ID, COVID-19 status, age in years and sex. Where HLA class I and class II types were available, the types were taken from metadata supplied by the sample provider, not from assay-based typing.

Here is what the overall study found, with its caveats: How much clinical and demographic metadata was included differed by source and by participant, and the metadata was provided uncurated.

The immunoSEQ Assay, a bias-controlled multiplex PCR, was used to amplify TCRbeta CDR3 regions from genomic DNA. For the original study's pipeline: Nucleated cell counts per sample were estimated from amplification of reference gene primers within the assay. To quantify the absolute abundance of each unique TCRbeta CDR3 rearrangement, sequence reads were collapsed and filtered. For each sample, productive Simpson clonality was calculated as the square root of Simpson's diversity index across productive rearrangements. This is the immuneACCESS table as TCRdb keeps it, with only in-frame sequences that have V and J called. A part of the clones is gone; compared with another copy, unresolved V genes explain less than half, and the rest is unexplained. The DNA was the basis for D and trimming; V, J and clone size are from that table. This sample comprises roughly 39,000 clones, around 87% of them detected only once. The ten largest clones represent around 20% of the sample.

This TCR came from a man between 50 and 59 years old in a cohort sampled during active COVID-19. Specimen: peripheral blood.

Here the CDR3 is given as CASSLAPWRGGYEQYF. The nucleotide sequence reads as follows: TGTGCCAGCAGCTTAGCGCCTTGGCGGGGGGGCTACGAGCAGTACTTC. The chain is encoded by TRBV7-2 joined to TRBJ2-7, with TRBD2 matching 9 junction bases. The germline V end is reduced by 0 bases and the J end by 3 bases; junction bases left unmatched: 6. Reading from cysteine to phenylalanine, the CDR3 counts 16 amino acids. Just the 48-base CDR3 DNA is kept, in frame starting at base 1. Sequences SGHTA (CDR1) and FQGNSA (CDR2) are obtained from the germline V gene.